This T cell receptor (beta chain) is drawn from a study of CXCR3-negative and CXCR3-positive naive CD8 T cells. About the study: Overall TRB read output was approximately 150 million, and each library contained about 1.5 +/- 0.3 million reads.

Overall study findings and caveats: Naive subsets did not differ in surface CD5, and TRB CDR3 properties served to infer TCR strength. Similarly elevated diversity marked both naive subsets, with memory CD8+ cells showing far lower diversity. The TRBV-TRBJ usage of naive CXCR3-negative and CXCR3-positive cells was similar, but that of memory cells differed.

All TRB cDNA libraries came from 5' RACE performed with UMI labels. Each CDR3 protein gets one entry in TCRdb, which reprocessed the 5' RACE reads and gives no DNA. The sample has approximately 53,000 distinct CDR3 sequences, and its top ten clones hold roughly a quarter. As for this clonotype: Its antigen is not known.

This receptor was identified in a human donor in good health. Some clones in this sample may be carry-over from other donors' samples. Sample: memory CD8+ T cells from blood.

The CDR3 here is CASSEVGTEAFF. The chain employs TRBV2 and TRBJ1-1. CDR1 SNHLY and CDR2 FYNNEI come from the germline V gene. The CDR3 extends over 12 amino acids.